This T cell receptor beta chain emerged from a study of cytomegalovirus exposure and HLA in healthy donors. 13 Jbeta primers and 60 Vbeta primers were used for the PCR. Data came from immunoSEQ multiplex PCR; TCRdb stores just in-frame clones and leaves some out. The sample consists of some 120,000 clones, around 75% of them appearing once. This CDR3 comprises 16 residues. The ends were cut back, 0 bases at V and 3 bases at J, with 13 bases in the middle. Looked up from germline, CDR1 is SGHTS and CDR2 is YDEGEE. The specimen sequenced was PBMCs. The gene calls are TRBV5-8 and TRBJ1-3; no firm D call. This receptor was identified in a man aged 25 to 45 in good health and CMV-seronegative. The CDR3 reads CASSLGVITDGNTIYF. In DNA form, the CDR3 reads TGTGCCAGCAGCTTGGGAGTAATAACAGATGGAAACACCATATATTTT.